This is a list of T cell receptor beta chains from one sample in a study of beta chain features in type 1 diabetes. Some clones are missing from TCRdb's copy, which holds only in-frame ones; the method was immunoSEQ multiplex PCR. Among approximately 160,000 clones listed, approximately 9.9% were seen once. The sample was central memory CD4+ T cells from blood. The receptors were gathered from a woman between 18 and 29 years old in good health. CDR3s include the opening cysteine and the closing phenylalanine or tryptophan. D genes are given only for firm matches.

CASSPPGQGEKNEQFF	TRBV18	TRBJ2-1	TRBD1	16
CASSLGTGWKEQYF	TRBV7-9	TRBJ2-7	-	14
CASIEGLSLDTQYF	TRBV6-1	TRBJ2-3	-	14
CASSGTSGGADTQYF	TRBV9	TRBJ2-3	TRBD2	15
CASSRRINTGELFF	TRBV7-2	TRBJ2-2	-	14
CASSYSTLAGTDTQYF	TRBV6-5	TRBJ2-3	-	16
CAISEGGSYNSPLHF	TRBV10-3	TRBJ1-6	-	15
CASSKPGSSYNEQFF	TRBV19	TRBJ2-1	-	15
CASQTGAGFNEQFF	TRBV6-6	TRBJ2-1	TRBD1	14
CASSISGTGASNQPQHF	TRBV27	TRBJ1-5	TRBD1	17
CASMVEANTGELFF	TRBV19	TRBJ2-2	-	14
CASSLGGTVNFEQYF	TRBV5-1	TRBJ2-7	-	15
CRAGGGYTF	TRBV20-1	TRBJ1-2	TRBD1	9
CASRENEKLFF	TRBV28	TRBJ1-4	-	11
CASSLGGAGGAETQYF	TRBV11-2	TRBJ2-5	TRBD2	16
CASSFARTAVGTEAFF	TRBV7-9	TRBJ1-1	-	16
CAWSVMTGEGYTF	TRBV30	TRBJ1-2	TRBD1	13
CASSPKGTVSGELFF	TRBV6-5	TRBJ2-2	TRBD1	15
CASPSGQADCNQPQHF	TRBV15	TRBJ1-5	TRBD1	16
CASSLRGHNQPQHF	TRBV13	TRBJ1-5	-	14
CASSPSPQRFEANYGYTF	TRBV18	TRBJ1-2	-	18
CASSGEAGQGVIRYF	TRBV7-9	TRBJ2-7	TRBD1	15
CASSLDQRQAWRNEQFF	TRBV11-2	TRBJ2-1	-	17
CASSSPIAGVEGEQYF	TRBV6-5	TRBJ2-7	-	16
CASSLAPTGTEAFF	TRBV5-5	TRBJ1-1	-	14
CASDSGTAYYEQYF	TRBV28	TRBJ2-7	TRBD1	14
CASRLSGTGGFEQYF	TRBV19	TRBJ2-7	TRBD1	15
CASSRLGGEQYF	TRBV9	TRBJ2-7	-	12
CASSYFGTGGRKTQYF	TRBV6-5	TRBJ2-5	TRBD1	16
CASSWTSGATTGELFF	TRBV11-3	TRBJ2-2	TRBD2	16
CASSLDGGGGNQPQHF	TRBV11-2	TRBJ1-5	-	16
CASSPGLAGLSYEQYF	TRBV5-1	TRBJ2-7	TRBD2	16
CASSPQTGGHTEAFF	TRBV7-2	TRBJ1-1	TRBD1	15
CASRAGWTGELFF	TRBV7-6	TRBJ2-2	-	13
CASSVGGILQPQHF	TRBV2	TRBJ1-5	-	14
CASSQFAGQGSSPLHF	TRBV11-2	TRBJ1-6	TRBD1	16
CASSIRQDEKLFF	TRBV27	TRBJ1-4	-	13
CASSLARAEAFF	TRBV7-2	TRBJ1-1	-	12
CASTNPGLGSQYF	TRBV7-2	TRBJ2-3	TRBD2	13
CASSPGTNTEAFF	TRBV5-6	TRBJ1-1	-	13
CASSIRGGSGANVLTF	TRBV7-2	TRBJ2-6	TRBD2	16
CASKVQGGTDTQYF	TRBV19	TRBJ2-3	TRBD1	14
CASSLGSDGEKLFF	TRBV7-9	TRBJ1-4	-	14
CASSGRGFNQPQHF	TRBV9	TRBJ1-5	-	14
CASSQPQRQGVPEAFF	TRBV4-1	TRBJ1-1	TRBD1	16
CASSLSGSKGVNTEAFF	TRBV5-1	TRBJ1-1	-	17
CASSLTQGSYEQYF	TRBV11-2	TRBJ2-7	-	14
CASSRGRDTEAFF	TRBV5-1	TRBJ1-1	-	13
CASSVGQGREEQYF	TRBV10-1	TRBJ2-7	TRBD1	14
CASSPGVLQGALDRETQHF	TRBV4-1	TRBJ2-5	TRBD1	19
CASSFRGQGNTGELFF	TRBV5-1	TRBJ2-2	TRBD1	16
CASSLGLDGTDTQYF	TRBV5-4	TRBJ2-3	-	15
CAISESPSRYNEQFF	TRBV10-3	TRBJ2-1	-	15
CASMPLTGREQYF	TRBV25-1	TRBJ2-7	-	13
CASSSRGDSEAFF	TRBV6-5	TRBJ1-1	-	13